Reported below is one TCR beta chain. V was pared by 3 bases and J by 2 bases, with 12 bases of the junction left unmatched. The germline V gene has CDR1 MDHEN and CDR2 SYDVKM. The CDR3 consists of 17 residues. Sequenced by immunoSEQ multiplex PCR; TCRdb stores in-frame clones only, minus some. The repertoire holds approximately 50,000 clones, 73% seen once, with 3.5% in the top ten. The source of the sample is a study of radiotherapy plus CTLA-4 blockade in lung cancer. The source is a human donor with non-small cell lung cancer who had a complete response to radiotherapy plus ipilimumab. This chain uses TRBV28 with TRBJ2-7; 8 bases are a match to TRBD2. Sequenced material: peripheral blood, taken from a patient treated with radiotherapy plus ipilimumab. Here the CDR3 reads CASSLGGFVAGPYEQYF. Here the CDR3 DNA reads TGTGCCAGCAGTTTGGGGGGATTCGTAGCGGGACCCTACGAGCAGTACTTC.